This passage covers 9 T cell receptor beta chains from one sample sequenced in a study of T cells expressing NK-cell markers. Reanalyzing the 5' RACE reads, TCRdb keeps one entry per CDR3 protein, without DNA. Recorded for this sample: over 100,000 distinct CDR3 sequences. Sample: blood T cells: a sorted CD56 or NKG2C T cell subset, CD4+ or CD8+ T cells, or bulk PBMC T cells (not recorded which). The receptors here all came from a woman aged 18-70 years in good health.

The CDR3 sequence: CASSRTGFSTDTQYF. The chain combines TRBV5-6 with TRBJ2-3; TCRdb lists TRBD1, though no DNA is available to test this call. The V gene's germline CDR1 is SGHDT and CDR2 YYEEEE. The length of the CDR3 is 15 residues.

The rearrangement joins TRBV20-1 to TRBJ2-1; TCRdb's D gene call, TRBD1, goes unchecked for lack of DNA. This CDR3 comprises 15 residues. Germline CDR1 reads DFQATT; CDR2 reads SNEGSKA (reference sequence). The CDR3 reads CSASPPGSSYNEQFF.

This rearrangement joins TRBV6-4 to TRBJ1-5; the D gene TCRdb calls, TRBD1, cannot be checked with no DNA. This CDR3 is 13 amino acids long. Germline-derived CDR1 and CDR2 are MRHNA and SNTAGT. The CDR3 sequence: CASSERGNQPQHF.

The chain joins TRBV7-2 to TRBJ1-1. CDR1 and CDR2 (germline): SGHTA, FQGNSA. The CDR3 extends over 13 amino acids. The CDR3 is CASSFAHGTEAFF.

The V and J genes are TRBV20-1 and TRBJ2-1; absent DNA, TCRdb's TRBD2 call cannot be checked. The CDR3 contains 15 residues. Germline V gene lookup returns CDR1 DFQATT and CDR2 SNEGSKA (reference sequence). CDR3 sequence: CSARDGERGYNEQFF.

The V gene is TRBV28, the J gene TRBJ2-7; TCRdb's D call of TRBD1 is untestable without DNA. The CDR3 has 14 amino acids. Germline CDR1 MDHEN, CDR2 SYDVKM. This chain's CDR3 is CASSSRMLPYDQYF.

This chain uses TRBV28 with TRBJ1-6; the D call of TRBD1 rests on TCRdb alone, since no DNA is present to check it. Germline loops: CDR1 MDHEN, CDR2 SYDVKM. The CDR3 covers 14 residues. This CDR3 reads CASSLSQGNSPLHF.

The chain carries TRBV6-2 or TRBV6-3 and TRBJ2-1; TCRdb reports TRBD1, a call that lacks DNA to check it against. This CDR3 contains 14 residues. CDR1 is MNHEY, CDR2 SVGEGT, per germline. This chain's CDR3 is CASNLQGSYNEQFF.

CDR3 amino acids: CASSQQVNMNTEAFF. This chain connects TRBV4-1 to TRBJ1-1. The CDR3 runs 15 residues. Germline values: CDR1 MGHRA, CDR2 YSYEKL.